Listed below are T cell receptor beta chains from one sample, sequenced in a study of blood T cell repertoires in COVID-19. Generated by immunoSEQ multiplex PCR, the TCRdb table keeps only in-frame clones and is missing some. In the table there are more than 110,000 clones, 84% of which are singletons. The sequenced sample consisted of PBMCs or T cells enriched from blood (not recorded which). These receptor sequences come from a man in his forties with acute COVID-19. The CDR3 runs from the conserved cysteine through the conserved F or W. D genes are given only for firm matches. The listing skips clone size in some rows; elsewhere it reads once, few, many or a size class.

d_call	clone_size	v_call	cdr3_aa
.	.	TRBV28	CASKGGGYGYTF
.	.	TRBV19	CASRRGRWGEQFF
.	.	TRBV7-2	CASSLGRGTGELFF
.	.	TRBV28	CASSPAGSYSNQPQHF
.	.	TRBV27	CASNRVPELNTEAFF
TRBD1	.	TRBV4-2	CASSQTRQGAGYTF
TRBD1	.	TRBV24-1	CATSDLPRTGKEGNSPLHF
TRBD2	few	TRBV5-8	CASSSGLAVHSYEQYF
.	many	TRBV7-9	CASSLGNYAYNEQFF
TRBD2	once	TRBV5-4	CASSLAVGGRAGETQYF
.	.	TRBV19	CASSLQGLGGAVQSPLHF
.	.	TRBV6-5	CASIPGRYFYEQYF
.	few	TRBV30	CAWSVLLNNEQFF
TRBD2	few	TRBV3-1/TRBV3-2	CASSQRLAGGGGTGELFF
.	.	TRBV18	CASSPLTGVDEQYF
.	.	TRBV11-3	CASSLETGENTGELFF
.	.	TRBV12-3/TRBV12-4	CASSYPGGVGYTF
TRBD2	.	TRBV11-2	CASSSSGLAGGTDTQYF
.	.	TRBV5-6	CASSSTGMNTEAFF
TRBD2	.	TRBV7-9	CASSPEGSGDSYEQYF
TRBD1	few	TRBV27	CASSLVGTGLYNEQFF
.	.	TRBV29-1	CSVVQTEAFF
TRBD1	.	TRBV24-1	CATSAGTGVINEQFF
TRBD1	.	TRBV7-2	CASTRQGYTEAFF
.	.	TRBV4-3	CASSHSANTGELFF
.	.	TRBV4-3	CASSQDPARGAIYEQYF
.	.	TRBV3-1/TRBV3-2	CASSQGWLGGPVYEQYF
.	few	TRBV24-1	CATSDFRVGGDQDTQYF
.	few	TRBV12-3/TRBV12-4	CASTSRSRNEQYF
TRBD1	.	TRBV5-4	CASSTGQGEMASPLHF
.	.	TRBV28	CASSFRVIGYSNQPQHF
TRBD2	once	TRBV24-1	CATSEHQAGGGIIGELFF
TRBD2	.	TRBV28	CASSLSSGRGGELFF
.	.	TRBV27	CASSLSSGDGGTDTQYF
.	.	TRBV9	CASSEGRGARGYTF
.	.	TRBV7-9	CASSPGFYEQFF
TRBD1	.	TRBV10-2	CASSELRWGQGDYGYTF
.	.	TRBV6-1	CASSEARGDDSPLHF
.	.	TRBV5-4	CASSLASASRNIQYF
TRBD2	.	TRBV11-3	CASSHSASGAKSSYNEQFF
.	.	TRBV19	CASRGGDPEAFF
.	.	TRBV5-5	CASSLDGTLEEREKLFF
TRBD1	once	TRBV28	CATIGDRDNQPQHF
.	.	TRBV10-3	CAISETDNTDTQYF
TRBD2	.	TRBV28	CASGGTNVNYEQYF
TRBD2	.	TRBV7-2	CASGGDYEQYF
TRBD2	.	TRBV30	CAWRGLAGRGEQFF
TRBD1	.	TRBV4-2	CASSPREGLGTGVTDTQYF
.	few	TRBV4-1	CASSQEGLANPDTQYF
.	.	TRBV4-3	CASSQEHRRSADTQYF